The T cell receptor (beta chain) described here comes from a study of T cell changes during pregnancy in multiple sclerosis. The table came from immunoSEQ multiplex PCR; TCRdb's copy has only in-frame clones and leaves some out. The table has approximately 90,000 clones, roughly 92% seen once; the top ten hold approximately 2.5%. V dropped 7 bases and J dropped 9 bases, with 16 bases sitting between them. The CDR3 has 13 amino acids. CDR1 and CDR2 (germline): MNHNS, SASEGT. J is TRBJ1-5 and V is TRBV6-1; D is unresolved. Sample: peripheral blood, taken in the first trimester of pregnancy. The TCR comes from a female donor with multiple sclerosis, enrolled in a pregnancy study. The CDR3 DNA reads TGTGCCAGCAATGAGCGTATTGATGGGCCCCAGCATTTT. It encodes CASNERIDGPQHF.